A selection of T cell receptor beta chains follows, all from one sample in a study of shared clonotypes between healthy human individuals. The repertoire was sequenced with immunoSEQ multiplex PCR; TCRdb's copy has only in-frame clones and lacks some. Among under 2,500,000 clones, about 94% were seen once, and the ten largest hold roughly 0.13%. Sequenced: naive CD4+ T cells sorted from blood. These receptors were collected from a man between 18 and 35 years old in good health. Each CDR3 is given with its conserved first and last residue. The D gene is left open where the match is weak. Clone size is stated in some rows and not others, as once, few, many or a class when expanded.

CDR3 DNA	CDR3 protein	D gene	V gene	clone size	J gene
TGTGCCAGCAGTTTACAGGGGGCTATGAACACTGAAGCTTTCTTT	CASSLQGAMNTEAFF	TRBD1	TRBV27	NA	TRBJ1-1
TGTGCCAGCAGCTCCCCGGACAGTTACTCTGGAAACACCATATATTTT	CASSSPDSYSGNTIYF	NA	TRBV9	NA	TRBJ1-3
TGTGCCAGCAGCTTAGCTAGGCCGAACACAGATACGCAGTATTTT	CASSLARPNTDTQYF	NA	TRBV7-9	NA	TRBJ2-3
TGTGCCAGCACGAGAGACAGAGCCATAAACACTGAAGCTTTCTTT	CASTRDRAINTEAFF	NA	TRBV2	NA	TRBJ1-1
TGTGCCAGCAGCCAAGGGATTGTAGCGAGAAACACCATATATTTT	CASSQGIVARNTIYF	NA	TRBV11-2	NA	TRBJ1-3
TGTGCCAGCAGTGAAGCGAGTCAGCCCCAGCATTTT	CASSEASQPQHF	NA	TRBV6-1	NA	TRBJ1-5
TGCGCCAGCAGCCTAGCCCCAAGAGGCTCCGGGGAGCTGTTTTTT	CASSLAPRGSGELFF	NA	TRBV5-1	NA	TRBJ2-2
TGTGCCAGCAGTTCCGATCTTGGACTAGCGGGCTCTCTAAGCTCCTACAATGAGCAGTTCTTC	CASSSDLGLAGSLSSYNEQFF	TRBD2	TRBV28	NA	TRBJ2-1
TGTGCCAGTAGTCCCGGGGACAGGGGGAACACTGAAGCTTTCTTT	CASSPGDRGNTEAFF	TRBD1	TRBV19	once	TRBJ1-1
TGCAGCGCCAGGACCGGGAACACTGAAGCTTTCTTT	CSARTGNTEAFF	NA	TRBV29-1	NA	TRBJ1-1
TGTGCCTGGAGTTATCCGAACACCGGGGAGCTGTTTTTT	CAWSYPNTGELFF	NA	TRBV30	NA	TRBJ2-2
TGTGCCAGCAGTGAATGGGCTGGGGAGGCGGAGACCCAGTACTTC	CASSEWAGEAETQYF	NA	TRBV2	NA	TRBJ2-5
TGTGCCAGCAGCTTAGGGGATCGATCAACTAATGAAAAACTGTTTTTT	CASSLGDRSTNEKLFF	NA	TRBV7-8	NA	TRBJ1-4
TGCAGTGCTGGTAAGGACAATGAGCAGTTCTTC	CSAGKDNEQFF	NA	TRBV20-1	NA	TRBJ2-1
TGTGCCAGCAGACTGGGGTCTCGGAATGAGCAGTTCTTC	CASRLGSRNEQFF	NA	TRBV6-5	once	TRBJ2-1
TGTGCCAGCGGATTGAGGGTTATCGGAGAGCAGTACTTC	CASGLRVIGEQYF	NA	TRBV28	NA	TRBJ2-7
TGCGCCAGCAGCTTGGTCGGACAGGGGGGGACAGATACGCAGTATTTT	CASSLVGQGGTDTQYF	TRBD1	TRBV5-1	once	TRBJ2-3
TGCGCCAGCAGGCCCGGACTAGCGGGGGGGGACAATGAGCAGTTCTTC	CASRPGLAGGDNEQFF	TRBD2	TRBV10-1	NA	TRBJ2-1
TGTGCCAGCTCCCCCGACAGTAATAGCAATCAGCCCCAGCATTTT	CASSPDSNSNQPQHF	NA	TRBV18	NA	TRBJ1-5
TGTGCCAGTAGCTCACAGGGGGCCAGCTATGGCTACACCTTC	CASSSQGASYGYTF	TRBD1	TRBV19	NA	TRBJ1-2
TGTGCCAGCAGTTCCGGGTGGGGCGGCTACACCTTC	CASSSGWGGYTF	NA	TRBV28	NA	TRBJ1-2
TGTGCCATCAGAAACTTAGACTCCAGCGGTAACGAGCAGTACTTC	CAIRNLDSSGNEQYF	NA	TRBV10-3	NA	TRBJ2-7
TGTGCCAGCAGCCTAAATAGCAATCAGCCCCAGCATTTT	CASSLNSNQPQHF	NA	TRBV6-4	NA	TRBJ1-5
TGTGCCAGCAGCTTAGACAGGTCCGAGCAGTACTTC	CASSLDRSEQYF	NA	TRBV7-2	NA	TRBJ2-7
TGTGCCAGCAGCTCAGGGACTCAGCCCCAGCATTTT	CASSSGTQPQHF	NA	TRBV27	NA	TRBJ1-5
TGCGCCAGCAGCTGGGCCAGCAGGGACAATGAGCAGTTCTTC	CASSWASRDNEQFF	NA	TRBV5-1	NA	TRBJ2-1
TGTGCCAGCAGCCTAAGCGGGGGCCGAGGGGAGCTGTTTTTT	CASSLSGGRGELFF	TRBD2	TRBV6-5	NA	TRBJ2-2
TGTGCCAGTAGTACCAACATGGGGTTTGGCGGCTACACCTTC	CASSTNMGFGGYTF	NA	TRBV19	NA	TRBJ1-2
TGTGCCAGCAGTGATTCTCAGGGGGCGTTTGATGAGCAGTTCTTC	CASSDSQGAFDEQFF	TRBD1	TRBV6-1	NA	TRBJ2-1
TGTGCCAGCAGTTTCCGCACTGAAGCTTTCTTT	CASSFRTEAFF	NA	TRBV28	NA	TRBJ1-1
TGTGCCAGCAGTGGCCTAACCCAGAAGAATTCACCCCTCCACTTT	CASSGLTQKNSPLHF	NA	TRBV28	NA	TRBJ1-6
TGCGCCAGCAGCCAAGAAGCAGGGAGAACCTACGAGCAGTACTTC	CASSQEAGRTYEQYF	NA	TRBV4-3	NA	TRBJ2-7
TGTGCCAGCAGCAGCACAGGGGGAAAGGGAACAGATACGCAGTATTTT	CASSSTGGKGTDTQYF	TRBD1	TRBV5-8	NA	TRBJ2-3
TGCGCCAGCAGTAAGGAGCCTGGAAACACCATATATTTT	CASSKEPGNTIYF	NA	TRBV5-1	NA	TRBJ1-3
TGTGCCTGGAGTCGCCCGGTGGGGGGGCGGTCACTTTCGGGGACAACTAATGAAAAACTGTTTTTT	CAWSRPVGGRSLSGTTNEKLFF	NA	TRBV30	NA	TRBJ1-4
TGCGCCAGCAGCTTTAGTCCCGGAGGCTACACCTTC	CASSFSPGGYTF	NA	TRBV5-1	NA	TRBJ1-2
TGTGCCAGCAGTGGAGTGACAGGGGTCGAGCAGTACTTC	CASSGVTGVEQYF	TRBD1	TRBV2	NA	TRBJ2-7
TGTGCCAGCAGTTTGACCGGGACAGCCGAGACCCAGTACTTC	CASSLTGTAETQYF	TRBD1	TRBV28	NA	TRBJ2-5
TGTGCCAGCAGCCAAGACCCGAACCCGAGGGATGAAAAACTGTTTTTT	CASSQDPNPRDEKLFF	NA	TRBV4-2	NA	TRBJ1-4
TGTGCCAGCAGACCTGAAAGGGGGAGGGGCGAGCAGTACTTC	CASRPERGRGEQYF	NA	TRBV21-1	NA	TRBJ2-7
TGTGCCAGCTCACCACGACAGGGCGATGGCTACACCTTC	CASSPRQGDGYTF	TRBD1	TRBV18	NA	TRBJ1-2
TGTGCCAGCAGACTAGCGGGGGTTTACAATGAGCAGTTCTTC	CASRLAGVYNEQFF	TRBD2	TRBV6-1	NA	TRBJ2-1
TGTGCCAGCTCACCGGACAGCAATCAGCCCCAGCATTTT	CASSPDSNQPQHF	NA	TRBV18	few	TRBJ1-5
TGCGCCAGCAGTGAGTCAATTAGCAATCAGCCCCAGCATTTT	CASSESISNQPQHF	NA	TRBV10-2	once	TRBJ1-5
TGCGCCAGCAGCTTGGGAGGGTTGGGCCCCTACGAGCAGTACTTC	CASSLGGLGPYEQYF	NA	TRBV5-1	NA	TRBJ2-7
TGTGCCAGCAGCTTGTCCCCCGCCGGGGAGCTGTTTTTT	CASSLSPAGELFF	NA	TRBV7-9	NA	TRBJ2-2
TGTGCCAGCTCACCAACACGGGACAGCCCATTTAACTATGGCTACACCTTC	CASSPTRDSPFNYGYTF	TRBD1	TRBV18	NA	TRBJ1-2
TGTGCCAGCAGTTCACATAGCAATCAGCCCCAGCATTTT	CASSSHSNQPQHF	NA	TRBV28	NA	TRBJ1-5
TGTGCCTGCGGTGGCGGAGCGTCCTACGAGCAGTACTTC	CACGGGASYEQYF	NA	TRBV5-4	NA	TRBJ2-7
TGTGCCAGCAGTGAACATTATAGACAGGGGGCTGAAGCTTTCTTT	CASSEHYRQGAEAFF	TRBD1	TRBV2	NA	TRBJ1-1
TGTGCCAGCTCACCTCGGCAGGGAAACACTGAAGCTTTCTTT	CASSPRQGNTEAFF	NA	TRBV18	NA	TRBJ1-1
TGCGCCAGCAGCTTGAGTGGGGGCTATTCACCCCTCCACTTT	CASSLSGGYSPLHF	NA	TRBV5-1	NA	TRBJ1-6
TGTGCCTGGAGGGTTCAGGGGTCCCCCTTTGGCTCCTATAATTCACCCCTCCACTTT	CAWRVQGSPFGSYNSPLHF	NA	TRBV30	NA	TRBJ1-6